This TCR beta chain was sequenced for a study of identical twins (TCRdb year 2016). Regarding the study in general: TCR alpha and beta repertoires from monozygotic twins, unrelated adults of various ages and cord blood were deep-sequenced to test whether fetal clonotypes persist. To rule out contamination, replicate twin experiments were performed at different times with different library preparation protocols. Broader findings and caveats from the paper: Fewer insertions were carried by abundant cord blood beta clonotypes, a similar but weaker trend appeared in young adult naive repertoires, and no such trend appeared in memory repertoires. Conclusions relied on cross-sectional statistical analysis, since the same donors could not be followed over many years. Zero-insertion analyses could be partly confounded by invariant T cells such as MAIT and iNKT, although diverse VJ usage argued against such confounding for most clonotypes. Compared with coincidental sharing between unrelated individuals, out-of-frame TCR alpha sequences shared between twins had an excess of sequences with low generation probability. In monozygotic twins, out-of-frame TCR alpha sharing was systematically underestimated by recombination models, although the models agreed with sharing between unrelated individuals. A weaker excess of twin sharing was found in beta out-of-frame sequences because the signal-to-noise ratio was lowered by fewer shared sequences.

The method behind the library was 5' RACE. The sequencing machine was an Illumina HiSeq 2000. A universal primer binding site was added through template switching, and the final cDNA carried a unique molecular identifier so that TCR cDNA molecules could be counted accurately. Specific primers in the conserved constant-segment region were used to synthesize first-strand cDNA for the TCR alpha and beta chains. To control for contamination, every cDNA library carried two barcodes: a SMART-Mk sample barcode plus Illumina barcodes. TruSeq adapter sequences and Illumina sample barcodes were added in two successive PCR steps. TCR alpha and beta cDNA libraries were sequenced on the Illumina HiSeq platform with custom primers. The study's processing was this. MiGEC was used to process raw reads and extract unique molecular identifiers, and MiXCR was used to find CDR3 positions. For each individual, recombination models were inferred using an EM algorithm with the repgenHMM and IGoR tools. Shared clonotypes were analyzed with the tcR package in R, and sharing was normalized by the product of cloneset sizes. To study raw recombination without the effects of thymic and clonal selection, out-of-frame nonproductive sequences were analyzed. In-frame beta chains were kept once TCRdb had trimmed the public reads at Q25 with fastp and called clones with MiXCR. Merged by CDR3 protein, the rows form single entries marked with the most common genes and DNA. The V and J calls shown here were made by TCRdb, not taken from the authors' results. The sample table records around 220,000 distinct CDR3 sequences; 11% to 15% of these occur just once. Around 9.5% of the sample is taken by the ten largest.

Only healthy Caucasian donors were included. Miltenyi CD45RO+ enrichment and human naive T-cell isolation kits were used to isolate memory (CD45RO+) and naive T cells from PBMC. Taken from cysteine to phenylalanine, the CDR3 has 15 residues. Left in the record is the CDR3 DNA by itself, 45 bases read in frame from the first base. CDR1 and CDR2 are drawn from the germline V gene (reference sequence): SGHNT, YYREEE. Comments on this clonotype: The antigen it binds to is not known. Relative to the germline gene, one junction end is altered; a read error may explain this.

The chain is encoded by TRBV5-4 joined to TRBJ1-1, with 9 bases in between that match TRBD1. The sequenced material came from memory (CD45RO+) T cells sorted from blood. What the cell subset or site label conveys for this sample: CD45RO+ enriched T cells. This sequence originates from a woman younger than 30 in good health. The CDR3: CVSSLNHRGPSLAFF. The base sequence is TGTGTCAGCAGCTTGAACCACAGGGGGCCCTCGTTGGCTTTCTTT.